Below, 17 T cell receptor beta chains from the same sample are listed, as sequenced in a study of graft-versus-host responses after intestinal transplantation. Repertoires were generated with immunoSEQ multiplex PCR, while TCRdb's copy carries only in-frame clones and drops some. The table has over 45,000 clones, around 93% seen once; the top ten hold 0.38%. Their cognate antigens are unknown. The sample here was unstimulated CD4+ T cells sorted from spleen or lymph node cells, taken before transplant. Source of these receptors: a human donor who was the organ donor for an intestinal transplant.

The chain joins TRBV9 to TRBJ2-2; D not certain. Per the germline V gene, CDR1 is SGDLS and CDR2 is YYNGEE. The CDR3 runs 13 residues. V was trimmed by 3 bases and J by 7 bases, leaving 10 bases between them. The CDR3 is CASSAHTVGELFF. CDR3 nucleotides: TGTGCCAGCAGCGCCCATACTGTCGGGGAGCTGTTTTTT. Complete variable domain (other parts from reference TRBV9 and TRBJ2-2): DSGVTQTPKHLITATGQRVTLRCSPRSGDLSVYWYQQSLDQGLQFLIQYYNGEERAKGNILERFSAQQFPDLHSELNLSSLELGDSALYFCASSAHTVGELFFGEGSRLTVL.

For this clone: The junction departs from the called germline gene at one end, perhaps through a read error. This chain links TRBV7-7 with TRBJ1-1; TRBD1 matches 8 bases. The CDR3 length is 13 residues. CDR1 SSHAT and CDR2 FNYEAQ come from the germline V gene (reference sequence). Here the CDR3 reads CASSLDRGTEAFF. The DNA of the CDR3 is TGTGCTAGCAGCTTAGACAGGGGAACTGAAGCTTTCTTT.

The J gene is TRBJ2-7, the V gene TRBV27; D unclear. This CDR3 has 16 amino acids. Germline CDR1 MNHEY, CDR2 SMNVEV (reference sequence). The V gene lost 2 bases and the J gene lost 0 bases, with 14 bases spanning the gap. The CDR3 sequence is CASSLIYRAASYEQYF. CDR3 DNA: TGTGCCAGCAGTTTAATTTATAGGGCAGCCTCCTACGAGCAGTACTTC.

The chain links TRBV29-1 to TRBJ1-2, with no clear D. V dropped 7 bases and J dropped 0 bases, with 6 bases sitting between them. Germline V gene data show CDR1 as SQVTM and CDR2 as ANQGSEA. The CDR3 has 11 residues. CDR3 region: CSAPANYGYTF. Written as DNA, the CDR3 is TGCAGCGCCCCCGCTAACTATGGCTACACCTTC.

The chain uses TRBV30 and TRBJ1-2; weak D call: TRBD1 (5 bases). Germline V gives CDR1 GTSNPN, CDR2 SVGIG (reference sequence). V gave up 8 bases and J gave up 8 bases, with 18 bases separating them. This CDR3 is built from 12 residues. CDR3 in amino acids: CAASPGPVGYTF. The CDR3 nucleotides read TGTGCCGCTAGTCCAGGGCCTGTCGGCTACACCTTC.

Written as DNA, the CDR3 is TGTGCCAGTAACACAATCAGGGGGAATAGCAATCAGCCCCAGCATTTT. It codes for CASNTIRGNSNQPQHF. J is TRBJ1-5 and V is TRBV19, with 7 bases that match TRBD1. Germline trimming cut 7 bases from V and 0 bases from J; bases unmatched to any gene: 9. CDR1 is LNHDA, CDR2 SQIVND, per germline (reference sequence). This CDR3 spans 16 amino acids.

The chain recombines TRBV5-1 with TRBJ1-1, with D hard to call. CDR3 length: 16 residues. Germline V CDR1 and CDR2: SGHRS, YFSETQ. The V gene lost 5 bases and the J gene lost 1 base, with 18 bases spanning the gap. The CDR3 loop reads CASSSSGRKGNTEAFF. In nucleotides, the CDR3 is TGCGCCAGCAGTTCCAGCGGGCGAAAGGGGAACACTGAAGCTTTCTTT.

The chain has TRBV4-3 and TRBJ1-2, with D tentatively TRBD1 (6 bases). Trimming left V 1 base short and J 4 bases short, with 13 bases between. Germline CDR1 LGHNA, CDR2 YSLEER. CDR3 size: 15 residues. The CDR3: CASSQGQTGRYGYTF. CDR3 DNA sequence: TGCGCCAGCAGCCAAGGACAGACAGGCCGCTATGGCTACACCTTC.

The chain employs TRBV9 and TRBJ2-3; 11 positions match TRBD2. CDR3 length: 15 residues. J was trimmed by 2 bases and V by 4 bases; bases with no gene match: 3. Germline CDR1 reads SGDLS; CDR2 reads YYNGEE. The CDR3 protein is CASSKLAGDTDTQYF. In DNA, the CDR3 is TGTGCCAGCAGCAAACTAGCGGGAGACACAGATACGCAGTATTTT.

This sequence joins TRBV18 and TRBJ1-3; 8 bases are a match to TRBD1. J lost 0 bases, V lost 3 bases, and 7 bases had no gene match. Per the germline V gene, CDR1 is KGHSH and CDR2 is LQKENI. The CDR3 covers 17 residues. The CDR3 is CASSPTNRGDSGNTIYF. CDR3 sequence (DNA): TGTGCCAGCTCACCGACGAACAGGGGGGACTCTGGAAACACCATATATTTT.

The CDR3 loop is CASSYSYRASTYEQYF. The CDR3 region has the DNA TGTGCCAGCAGTTACTCATACCGGGCCAGCACCTACGAGCAGTACTTC. The V gene is TRBV6-5, the J gene TRBJ2-7; D gene uncertain. Germline CDR1 reads MNHEY; CDR2 reads SVGAGI. Deletions cut 0 bases from V and 2 bases from J, with 14 bases between. The CDR3 is 16 residues long.

The chain couples TRBV19 to TRBJ1-1; D gene unclear. Trimming took 4 bases from V and 12 from J, leaving 15 bases between them. The germline CDR1 and CDR2 sequences are LNHDA and SQIVND (reference sequence). The CDR3 runs 12 residues. Here the CDR3 DNA reads TGTGCCAGTAGTACCCGAGTGGGCGAATCTTTCTTT. Amino acids: CASSTRVGESFF.

The chain links TRBV19 to TRBJ1-6; D is ambiguous. Trimming cost V 0 bases and J 8 bases, with 5 bases left between them. Germline CDR1 reads LNHDA; CDR2 reads SQIVND (reference sequence). The CDR3 is 13 amino acids. Here the CDR3 reads CASSIESYSPLHF. DNA of the CDR3: TGTGCCAGTAGTATAGAAAGTTATTCACCCCTCCACTTT.

The V call is TRBV4-2, the J call TRBJ2-7; 10 bases are a match to TRBD2. Per germline, CDR1 LGHNA and CDR2 YNFKEQ. This CDR3 is built from 15 residues. V trimming: 4 bases; J trimming: 6 bases; junction bases outside the gene matches: 9. Written as DNA, the CDR3 is TGTGCCAGCAGCCGGAGCGGGGGGGGTGTTCTCGAGCAGTACTTC. Protein product: CASSRSGGGVLEQYF.

The chain joins TRBV30 to TRBJ2-4; 12 bases line up with TRBD1. The CDR3 runs to 16 residues. With V trimmed by 3 bases and J by 8 bases, 11 bases remained unmatched. Germline CDR1 is GTSNPN and CDR2 is SVGIG (reference sequence). CDR3 DNA: TGTGCCTGGAGGGGTATGGGGACAGGGGGCGGGGACATTCAGTACTTC. Translation: CAWRGMGTGGGDIQYF.

The rearrangement joins TRBV10-2 to TRBJ1-1; D is undetermined. CDR3 length equals 16 residues. The germline V gene encodes CDR1 WSHSY and CDR2 SAAADI. Trimming took off 4 bases at V and 0 bases at J, with 15 bases between the two ends. CDR3 loop: CASSAPSRILNTEAFF. CDR3 nucleotide sequence: TGCGCCAGCAGTGCCCCCTCACGGATCCTGAACACTGAAGCTTTCTTT.

The chain carries TRBV15 and TRBJ1-2; D is uncertain. Germline V gene sequence: CDR1 LNHNV, CDR2 YYDKDF (reference sequence). Deletions cut 5 bases from V and 5 bases from J, with 18 bases between. This CDR3 comprises 15 residues. The chain's CDR3 is CATSHPGFSSYGYTF. The CDR3 DNA follows: TGTGCCACCAGCCACCCCGGATTTTCCTCGTATGGCTACACCTTC. Together with reference TRBV15 and TRBJ1-2, the CDR3 gives the full variable domain: DAMVIQNPRYQVTQFGKPVTLSCSQTLNHNVMYWYQQKSSQAPKLLFHYYDKDFNNEADTPDNFQSRRPNTSFCFLDIRSPGLGDTAMYLCATSHPGFSSYGYTFGSGTRLTVV.